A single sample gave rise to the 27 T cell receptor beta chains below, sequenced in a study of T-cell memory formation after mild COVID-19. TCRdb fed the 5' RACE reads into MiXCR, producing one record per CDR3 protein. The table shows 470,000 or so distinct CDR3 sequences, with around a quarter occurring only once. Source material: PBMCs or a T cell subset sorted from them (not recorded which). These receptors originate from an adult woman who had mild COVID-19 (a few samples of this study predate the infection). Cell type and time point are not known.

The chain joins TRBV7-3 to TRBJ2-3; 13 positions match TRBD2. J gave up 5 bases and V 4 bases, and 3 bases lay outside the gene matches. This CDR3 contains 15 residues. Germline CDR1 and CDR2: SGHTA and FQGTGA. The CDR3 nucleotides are TGTGCCAGCAGCTGGGGACTAGCGGGGATAGATACGCAGTATTTT. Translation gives CASSWGLAGIDTQYF.

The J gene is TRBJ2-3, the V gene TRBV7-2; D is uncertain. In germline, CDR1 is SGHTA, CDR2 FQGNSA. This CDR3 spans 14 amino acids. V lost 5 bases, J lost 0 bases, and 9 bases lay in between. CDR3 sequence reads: CASSPMESTDTQYF. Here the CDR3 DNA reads TGTGCCAGCAGCCCAATGGAGAGCACAGATACGCAGTATTTT.

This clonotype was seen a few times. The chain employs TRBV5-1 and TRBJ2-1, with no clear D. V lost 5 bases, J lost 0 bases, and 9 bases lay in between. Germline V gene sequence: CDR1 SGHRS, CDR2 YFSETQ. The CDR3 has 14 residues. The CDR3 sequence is CASRLRLSYNEQFF. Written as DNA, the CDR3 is TGCGCCAGCAGGCTGCGGCTCTCCTACAATGAGCAGTTCTTC.

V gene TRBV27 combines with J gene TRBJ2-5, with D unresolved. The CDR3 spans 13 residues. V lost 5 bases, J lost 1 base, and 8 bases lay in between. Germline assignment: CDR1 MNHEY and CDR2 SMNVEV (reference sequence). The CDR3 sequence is CASSPKTQETQYF. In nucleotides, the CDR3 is TGTGCCAGCAGTCCGAAAACCCAAGAGACCCAGTACTTC.

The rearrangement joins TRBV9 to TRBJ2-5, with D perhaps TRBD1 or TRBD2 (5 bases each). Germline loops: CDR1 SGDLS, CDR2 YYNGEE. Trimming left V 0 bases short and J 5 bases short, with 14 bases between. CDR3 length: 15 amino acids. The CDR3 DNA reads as TGTGCCAGCAGCGTAGCTGGGGACGTAAGGGAGACCCAGTACTTC. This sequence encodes CASSVAGDVRETQYF. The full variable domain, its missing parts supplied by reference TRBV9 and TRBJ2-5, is DSGVTQTPKHLITATGQRVTLRCSPRSGDLSVYWYQQSLDQGLQFLIQYYNGEERAKGNILERFSAQQFPDLHSELNLSSLELGDSALYFCASSVAGDVRETQYFGPGTRLLVL.

This CDR3 reads CSAPKGGSAYNEQFF. The CDR3, as DNA: TGCAGTGCTCCGAAAGGCGGGAGCGCCTACAATGAGCAGTTCTTC. J is TRBJ2-1 and V is TRBV20-1; 7 bases fit TRBD2. Germline V lookup: CDR1 DFQATT, CDR2 SNEGSKA (reference sequence). V trimming: 5 bases; J trimming: 2 bases; junction bases outside the gene matches: 9. The CDR3 runs to 15 residues.

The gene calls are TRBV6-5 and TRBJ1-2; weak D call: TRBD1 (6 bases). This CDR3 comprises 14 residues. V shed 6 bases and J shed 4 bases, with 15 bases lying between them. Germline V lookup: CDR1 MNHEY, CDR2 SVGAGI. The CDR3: CASSATGFGYGYTF. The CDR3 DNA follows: TGTGCCAGCAGCGCTACAGGGTTCGGCTATGGCTACACCTTC.

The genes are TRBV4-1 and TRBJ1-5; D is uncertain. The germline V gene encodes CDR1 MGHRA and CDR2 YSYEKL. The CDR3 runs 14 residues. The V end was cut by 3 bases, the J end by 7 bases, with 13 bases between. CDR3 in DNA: TGCGCCAGCAGCCAGGGGATACAATCGCAGCCCCAGCATTTT. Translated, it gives CASSQGIQSQPQHF.

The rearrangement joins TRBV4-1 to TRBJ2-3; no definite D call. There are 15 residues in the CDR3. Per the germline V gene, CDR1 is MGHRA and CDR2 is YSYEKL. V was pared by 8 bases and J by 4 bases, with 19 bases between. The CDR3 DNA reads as TGCGCCAGCTTACCCCCCGGGCAAAGACCAGATACGCAGTATTTT. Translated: CASLPPGQRPDTQYF.

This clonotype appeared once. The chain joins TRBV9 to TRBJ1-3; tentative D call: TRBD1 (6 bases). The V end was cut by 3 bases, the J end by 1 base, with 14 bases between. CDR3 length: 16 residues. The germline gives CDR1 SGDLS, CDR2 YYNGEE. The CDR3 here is CASSAGQQASGNTIYF. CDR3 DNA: TGTGCCAGCAGCGCTGGACAGCAAGCTTCTGGAAACACCATATATTTT.

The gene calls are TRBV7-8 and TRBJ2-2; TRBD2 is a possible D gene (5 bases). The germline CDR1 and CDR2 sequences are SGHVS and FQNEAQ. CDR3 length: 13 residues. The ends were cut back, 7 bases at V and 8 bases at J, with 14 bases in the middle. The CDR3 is CASIPEGMGELFF. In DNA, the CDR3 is TGTGCCAGCATCCCCGAGGGAATGGGGGAGCTGTTTTTT. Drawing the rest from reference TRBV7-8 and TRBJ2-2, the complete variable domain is GAGVSQSPRYKVAKRGQDVALRCDPISGHVSLFWYQQALGQGPEFLTYFQNEAQLDKSGLPSDRFFAERPEGSVSTLKIQRTQQEDSAVYLCASIPEGMGELFFGEGSRLTVL.

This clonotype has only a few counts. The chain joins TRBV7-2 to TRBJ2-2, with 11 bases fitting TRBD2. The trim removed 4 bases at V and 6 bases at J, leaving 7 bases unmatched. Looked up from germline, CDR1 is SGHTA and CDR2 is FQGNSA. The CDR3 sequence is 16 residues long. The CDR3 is CASSSRDSGGAGELFF. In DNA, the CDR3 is TGTGCCAGCAGCTCCAGGGATAGCGGGGGGGCCGGGGAGCTGTTTTTT.

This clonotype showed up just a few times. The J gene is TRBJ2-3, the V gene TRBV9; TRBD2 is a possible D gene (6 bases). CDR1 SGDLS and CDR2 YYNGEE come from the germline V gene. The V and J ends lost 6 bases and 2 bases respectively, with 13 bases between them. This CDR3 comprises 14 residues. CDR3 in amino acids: CASTRGSITDTQYF. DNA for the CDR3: TGTGCCAGCACTCGGGGGTCAATCACAGATACGCAGTATTTT.

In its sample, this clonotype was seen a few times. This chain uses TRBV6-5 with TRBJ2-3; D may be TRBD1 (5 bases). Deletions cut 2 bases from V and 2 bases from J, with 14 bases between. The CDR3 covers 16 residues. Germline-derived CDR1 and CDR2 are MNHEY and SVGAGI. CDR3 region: CASSYLVDRPTDTQYF. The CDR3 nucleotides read TGTGCCAGCAGTTACCTCGTCGACAGACCCACAGATACGCAGTATTTT.

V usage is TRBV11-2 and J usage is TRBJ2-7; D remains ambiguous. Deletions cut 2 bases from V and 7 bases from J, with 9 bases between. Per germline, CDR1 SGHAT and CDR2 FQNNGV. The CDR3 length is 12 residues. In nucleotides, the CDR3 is TGTGCCAGCAGCTTAAATGCGTGGGAGCAGTACTTC. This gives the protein CASSLNAWEQYF.

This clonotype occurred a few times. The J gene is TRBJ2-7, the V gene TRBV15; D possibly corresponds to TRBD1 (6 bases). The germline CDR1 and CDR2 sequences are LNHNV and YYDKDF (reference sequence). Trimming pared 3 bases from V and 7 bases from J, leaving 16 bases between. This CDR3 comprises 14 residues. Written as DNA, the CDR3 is TGTGCCACCAGCAGGGCGAGGGACACCGGGGAGCAGTACTTC. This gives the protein CATSRARDTGEQYF.

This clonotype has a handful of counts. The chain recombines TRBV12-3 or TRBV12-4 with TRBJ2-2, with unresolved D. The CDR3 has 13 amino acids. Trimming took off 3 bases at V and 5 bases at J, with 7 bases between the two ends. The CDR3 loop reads CASSFLQTGELFF. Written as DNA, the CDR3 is TGTGCCAGCAGTTTTCTGCAAACCGGGGAGCTGTTTTTT.

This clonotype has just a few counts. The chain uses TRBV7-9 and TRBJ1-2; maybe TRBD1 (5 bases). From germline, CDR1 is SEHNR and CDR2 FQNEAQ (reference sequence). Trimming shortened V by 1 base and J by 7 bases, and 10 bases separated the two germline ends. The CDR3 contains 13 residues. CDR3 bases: TGTGCCAGCAGCTTAGGGGACGTCAGTGGCTACACCTTC. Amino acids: CASSLGDVSGYTF.

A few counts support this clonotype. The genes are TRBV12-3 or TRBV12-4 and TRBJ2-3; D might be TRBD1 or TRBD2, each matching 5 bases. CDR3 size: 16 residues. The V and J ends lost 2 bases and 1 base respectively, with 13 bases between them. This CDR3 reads CASSLLRELGTDTQYF. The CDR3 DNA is TGTGCCAGCAGTTTACTCAGGGAGCTGGGCACAGATACGCAGTATTTT.

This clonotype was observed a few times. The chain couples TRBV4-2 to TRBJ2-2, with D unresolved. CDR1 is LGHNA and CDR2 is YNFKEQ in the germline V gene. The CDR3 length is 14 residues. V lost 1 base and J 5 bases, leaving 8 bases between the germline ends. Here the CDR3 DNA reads TGTGCCAGCAGCCAAGGGGCCCAAACCGGGGAGCTGTTTTTT. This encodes CASSQGAQTGELFF.

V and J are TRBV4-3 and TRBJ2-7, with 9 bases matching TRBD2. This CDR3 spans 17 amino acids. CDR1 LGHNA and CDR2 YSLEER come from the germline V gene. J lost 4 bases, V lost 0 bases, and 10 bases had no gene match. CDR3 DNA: TGCGCCAGCAGCCAAGATAGCGGCGGGAGGGCCAGATACGAGCAGTACTTC. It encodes CASSQDSGGRARYEQYF.

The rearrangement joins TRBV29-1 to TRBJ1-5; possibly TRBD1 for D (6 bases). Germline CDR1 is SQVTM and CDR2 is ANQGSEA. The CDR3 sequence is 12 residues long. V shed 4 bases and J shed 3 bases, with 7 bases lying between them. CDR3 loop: CSVGQDNQPQHF. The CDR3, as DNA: TGCAGCGTTGGACAGGACAATCAGCCCCAGCATTTT.

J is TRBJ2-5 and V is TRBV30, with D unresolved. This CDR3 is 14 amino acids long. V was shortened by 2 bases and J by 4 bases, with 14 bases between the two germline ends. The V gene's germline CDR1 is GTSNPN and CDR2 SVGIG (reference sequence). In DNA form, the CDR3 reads TGTGCCTGGAGTAAAGGAGCAGGCGGAGAGACCCAGTACTTC. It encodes CAWSKGAGGETQYF.

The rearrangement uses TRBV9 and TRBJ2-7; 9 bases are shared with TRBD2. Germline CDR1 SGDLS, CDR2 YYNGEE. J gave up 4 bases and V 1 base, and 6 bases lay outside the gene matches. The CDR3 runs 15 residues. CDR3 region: CASSVTPGLAYEQYF. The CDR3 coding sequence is TGTGCCAGCAGCGTAACCCCGGGACTAGCTTACGAGCAGTACTTC.

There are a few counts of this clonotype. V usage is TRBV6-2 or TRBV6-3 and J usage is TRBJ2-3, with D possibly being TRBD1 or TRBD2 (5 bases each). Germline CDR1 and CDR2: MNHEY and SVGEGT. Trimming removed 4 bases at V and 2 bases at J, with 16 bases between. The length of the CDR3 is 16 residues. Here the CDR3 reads CASSSGTLPYTDTQYF. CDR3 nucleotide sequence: TGTGCCAGCAGTTCTGGGACCCTCCCTTACACAGATACGCAGTATTTT.

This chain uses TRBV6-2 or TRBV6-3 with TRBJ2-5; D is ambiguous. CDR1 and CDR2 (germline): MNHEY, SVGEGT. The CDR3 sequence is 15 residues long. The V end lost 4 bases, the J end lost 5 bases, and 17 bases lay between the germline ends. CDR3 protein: CASSWASYVGETQYF. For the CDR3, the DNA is TGTGCCAGCAGTTGGGCGAGCTACGTCGGGGAGACCCAGTACTTC.

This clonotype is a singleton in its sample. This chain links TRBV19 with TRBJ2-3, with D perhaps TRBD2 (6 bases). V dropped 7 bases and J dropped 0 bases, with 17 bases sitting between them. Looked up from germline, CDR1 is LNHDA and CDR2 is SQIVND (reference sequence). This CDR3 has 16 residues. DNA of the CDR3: TGTGCCAGTAACGGGGGTCTTGGTTCTAGCACAGATACGCAGTATTTT. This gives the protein CASNGGLGSSTDTQYF.